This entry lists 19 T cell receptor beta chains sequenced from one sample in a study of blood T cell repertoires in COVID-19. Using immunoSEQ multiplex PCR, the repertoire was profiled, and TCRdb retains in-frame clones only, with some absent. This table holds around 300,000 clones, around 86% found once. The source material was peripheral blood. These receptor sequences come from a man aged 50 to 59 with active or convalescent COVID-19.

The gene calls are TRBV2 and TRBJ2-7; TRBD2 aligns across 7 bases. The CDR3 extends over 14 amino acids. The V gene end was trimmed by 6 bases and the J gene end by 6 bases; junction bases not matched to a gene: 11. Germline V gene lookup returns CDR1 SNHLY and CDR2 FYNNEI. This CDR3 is CASRERDFSSEQYF. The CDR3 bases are TGTGCCAGCAGGGAGCGGGACTTCTCAAGCGAGCAGTACTTC.

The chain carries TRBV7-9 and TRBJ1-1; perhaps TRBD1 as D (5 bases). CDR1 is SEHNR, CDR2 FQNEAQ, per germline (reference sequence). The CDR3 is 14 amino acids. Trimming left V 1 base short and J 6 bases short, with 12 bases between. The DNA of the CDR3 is TGTGCCAGCAGCTTAGTTCGGGACTCTCCTGAAGCTTTCTTT. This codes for CASSLVRDSPEAFF.

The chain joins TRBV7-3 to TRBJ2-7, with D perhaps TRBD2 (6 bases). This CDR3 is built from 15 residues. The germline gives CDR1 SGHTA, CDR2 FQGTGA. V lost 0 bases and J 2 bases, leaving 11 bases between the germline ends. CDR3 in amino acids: CASSLTGGSAYEQYF. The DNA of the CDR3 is TGTGCCAGCAGCTTAACCGGGGGTTCGGCCTACGAGCAGTACTTC.

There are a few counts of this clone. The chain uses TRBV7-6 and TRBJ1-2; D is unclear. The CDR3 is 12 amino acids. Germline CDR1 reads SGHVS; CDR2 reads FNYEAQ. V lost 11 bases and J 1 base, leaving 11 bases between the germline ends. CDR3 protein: CAVSNFNYGYTF. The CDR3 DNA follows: TGTGCCGTAAGCAATTTTAACTATGGCTACACCTTC.

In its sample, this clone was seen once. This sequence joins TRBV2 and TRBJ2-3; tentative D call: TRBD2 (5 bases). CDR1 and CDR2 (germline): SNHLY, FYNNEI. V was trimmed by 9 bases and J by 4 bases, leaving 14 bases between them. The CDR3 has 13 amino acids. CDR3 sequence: CASCTGNADTQYF. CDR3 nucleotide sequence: TGTGCCAGTTGTACGGGGAACGCAGATACGCAGTATTTT.

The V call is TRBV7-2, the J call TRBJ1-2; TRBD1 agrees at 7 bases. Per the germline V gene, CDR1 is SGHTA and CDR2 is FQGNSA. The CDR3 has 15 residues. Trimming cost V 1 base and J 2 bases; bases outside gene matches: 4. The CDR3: CASSLVTGVNYGYTF. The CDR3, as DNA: TGTGCCAGCAGCTTAGTCACAGGGGTAAACTATGGCTACACCTTC.

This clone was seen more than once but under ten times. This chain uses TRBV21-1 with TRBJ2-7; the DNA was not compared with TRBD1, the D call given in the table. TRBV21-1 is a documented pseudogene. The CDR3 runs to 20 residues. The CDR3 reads CASSKARGQGDTLSSYEQYF. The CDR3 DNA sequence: TGTGCCAGCAGCAAAGCGAGAGGACAGGGGGACACTTTAAGCTCCTACGAGCAGTACTTC.

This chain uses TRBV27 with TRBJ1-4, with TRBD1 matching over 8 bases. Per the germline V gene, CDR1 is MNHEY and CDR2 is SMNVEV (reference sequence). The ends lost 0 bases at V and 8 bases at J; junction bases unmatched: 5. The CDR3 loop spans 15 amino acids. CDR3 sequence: CASSLSARGQEKLFF. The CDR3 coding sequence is TGTGCCAGCAGTTTATCCGCCAGGGGGCAAGAAAAACTGTTTTTT.

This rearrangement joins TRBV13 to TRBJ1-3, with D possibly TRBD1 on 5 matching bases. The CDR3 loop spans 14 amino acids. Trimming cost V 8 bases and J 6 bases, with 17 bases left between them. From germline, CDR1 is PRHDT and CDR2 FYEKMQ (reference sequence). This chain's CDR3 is CASCNRRRENTIYF. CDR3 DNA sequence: TGTGCCAGCTGTAACAGGCGCCGCGAAAACACCATATATTTT.

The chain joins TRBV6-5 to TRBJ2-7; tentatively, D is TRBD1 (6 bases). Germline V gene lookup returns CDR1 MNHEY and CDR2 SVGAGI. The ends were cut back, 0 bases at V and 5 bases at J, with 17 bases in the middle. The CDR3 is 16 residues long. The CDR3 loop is CASSYSTIGGYHEQYF. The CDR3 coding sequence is TGTGCCAGCAGTTACTCGACTATAGGGGGTTATCACGAGCAGTACTTC.

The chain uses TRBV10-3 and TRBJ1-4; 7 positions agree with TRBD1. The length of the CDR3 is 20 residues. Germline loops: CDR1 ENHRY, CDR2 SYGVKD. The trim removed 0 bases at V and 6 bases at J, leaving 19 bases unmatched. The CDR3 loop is CAISESMDSGTAFGYEKLFF. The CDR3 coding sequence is TGTGCCATCAGTGAGTCGATGGATTCGGGGACAGCATTTGGGTATGAAAAACTGTTTTTT.

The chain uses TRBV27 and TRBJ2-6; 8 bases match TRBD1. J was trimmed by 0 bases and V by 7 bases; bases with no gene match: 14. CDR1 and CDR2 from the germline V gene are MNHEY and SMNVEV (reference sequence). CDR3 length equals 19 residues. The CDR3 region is CASTARAGGFISGANVLTF. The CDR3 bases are TGTGCCAGCACCGCCCGGGCAGGGGGCTTTATCTCTGGGGCCAACGTCCTGACTTTC.

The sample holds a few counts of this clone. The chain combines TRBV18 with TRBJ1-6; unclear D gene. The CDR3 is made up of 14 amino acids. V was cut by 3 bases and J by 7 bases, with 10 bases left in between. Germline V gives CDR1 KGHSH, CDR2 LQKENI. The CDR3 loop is CASSPPRRNSPLHF. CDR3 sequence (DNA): TGTGCCAGCTCACCCCCGAGGAGGAATTCACCCCTCCACTTT.

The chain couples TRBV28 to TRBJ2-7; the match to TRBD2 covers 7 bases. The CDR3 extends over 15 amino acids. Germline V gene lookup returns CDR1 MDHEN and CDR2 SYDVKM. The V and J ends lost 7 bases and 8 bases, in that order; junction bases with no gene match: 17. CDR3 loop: CASTLGGSRAWKQYF. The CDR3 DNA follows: TGTGCCAGCACCCTGGGAGGGTCCAGGGCCTGGAAGCAGTACTTC. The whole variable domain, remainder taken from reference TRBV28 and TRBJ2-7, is DVKVTQSSRYLVKRTGEKVFLECVQDMDHENMFWYRQDPGLGLRLIYFSYDVKMKEKGDIPEGYSVSREKKERFSLILESASTNQTSMYLCASTLGGSRAWKQYFGPGTRLTVT.

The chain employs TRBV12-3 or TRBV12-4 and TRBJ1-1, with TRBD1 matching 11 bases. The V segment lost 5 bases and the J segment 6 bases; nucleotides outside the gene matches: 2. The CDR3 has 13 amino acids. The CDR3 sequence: CASSPGQGAEAFF. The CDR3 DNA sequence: TGTGCCAGCAGTCCGGGACAGGGGGCTGAAGCTTTCTTT.

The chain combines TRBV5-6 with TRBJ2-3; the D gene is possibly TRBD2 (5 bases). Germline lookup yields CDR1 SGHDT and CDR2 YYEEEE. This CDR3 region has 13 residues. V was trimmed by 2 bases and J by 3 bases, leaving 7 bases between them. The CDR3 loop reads CASSLGGTDTQYF. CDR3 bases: TGTGCCAGCAGCTTAGGAGGAACAGATACGCAGTATTTT. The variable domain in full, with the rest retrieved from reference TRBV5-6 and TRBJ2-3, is DAGVTQSPTHLIKTRGQQVTLRCSPKSGHDTVSWYQQALGQGPQFIFQYYEEEERQRGNFPDRFSGHQFPNYSSELNVNALLLGDSALYLCASSLGGTDTQYFGPGTRLTVL.

The CDR3 loop is CASSDFGEKLFF. The CDR3 region has the DNA TGTGCCAGCAGTGACTTTGGCGAAAAACTGTTTTTT. This chain uses TRBV2 with TRBJ1-4; D ambiguous. The CDR3 has 12 amino acids. Between the trimmed V and J ends, which lost 3 bases and 8 bases, there was a span of 7 bases. The V gene's germline CDR1 is SNHLY and CDR2 FYNNEI.

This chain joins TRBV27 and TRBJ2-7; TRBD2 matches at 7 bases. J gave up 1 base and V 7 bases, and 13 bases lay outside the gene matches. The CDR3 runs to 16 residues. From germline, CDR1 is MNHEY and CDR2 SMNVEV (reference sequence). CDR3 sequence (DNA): TGTGCCAGCAATATGGGGGGGTCTTATTTGTCCTACGAGCAGTACTTC. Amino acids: CASNMGGSYLSYEQYF.

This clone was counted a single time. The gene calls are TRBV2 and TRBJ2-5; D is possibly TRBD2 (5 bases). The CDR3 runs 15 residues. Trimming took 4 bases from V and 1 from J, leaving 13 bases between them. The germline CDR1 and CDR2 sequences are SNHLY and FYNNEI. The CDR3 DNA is TGTGCCAGCAGTGGCCAGACGGACTCCCAAGAGACCCAGTACTTC. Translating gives CASSGQTDSQETQYF. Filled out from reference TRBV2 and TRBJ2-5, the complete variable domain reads EPEVTQTPSHQVTQMGQEVILRCVPISNHLYFYWYRQILGQKVEFLVSFYNNEISEKSEIFDDQFSVERPDGSNFTLKIRSTKLEDSAMYFCASSGQTDSQETQYFGPGTRLLVL.